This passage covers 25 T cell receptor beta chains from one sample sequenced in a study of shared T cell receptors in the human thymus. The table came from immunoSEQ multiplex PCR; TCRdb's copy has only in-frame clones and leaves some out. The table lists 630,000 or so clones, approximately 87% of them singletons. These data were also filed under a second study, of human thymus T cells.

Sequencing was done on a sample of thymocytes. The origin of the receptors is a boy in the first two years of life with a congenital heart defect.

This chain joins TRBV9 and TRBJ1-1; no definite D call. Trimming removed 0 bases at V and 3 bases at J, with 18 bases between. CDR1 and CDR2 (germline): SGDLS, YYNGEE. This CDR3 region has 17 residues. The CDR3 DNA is TGTGCCAGCAGCGTAGAAGAAGGTGGGCTCGTTCACACTGAAGCTTTCTTT. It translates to CASSVEEGGLVHTEAFF.

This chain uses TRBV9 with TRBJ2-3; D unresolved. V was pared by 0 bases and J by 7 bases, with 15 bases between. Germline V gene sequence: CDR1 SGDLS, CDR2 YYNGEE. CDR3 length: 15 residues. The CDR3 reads CASSVGAAMGNTQYF. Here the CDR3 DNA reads TGTGCCAGCAGCGTAGGGGCAGCAATGGGCAATACGCAGTATTTT.

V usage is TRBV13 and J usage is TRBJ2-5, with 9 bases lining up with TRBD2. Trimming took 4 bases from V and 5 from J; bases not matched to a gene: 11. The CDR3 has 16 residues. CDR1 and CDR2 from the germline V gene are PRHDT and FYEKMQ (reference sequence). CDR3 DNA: TGTGCCAGCAGCTCGCCCTCGGCGGGGGGGCAGGAGACCCAGTACTTC. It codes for CASSSPSAGGQETQYF.

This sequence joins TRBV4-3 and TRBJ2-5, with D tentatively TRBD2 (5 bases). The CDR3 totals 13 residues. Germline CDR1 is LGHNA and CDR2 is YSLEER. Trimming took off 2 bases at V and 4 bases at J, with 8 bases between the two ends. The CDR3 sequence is CASSQTRVETQYF. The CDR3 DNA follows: TGCGCCAGCAGCCAAACGAGGGTAGAGACCCAGTACTTC.

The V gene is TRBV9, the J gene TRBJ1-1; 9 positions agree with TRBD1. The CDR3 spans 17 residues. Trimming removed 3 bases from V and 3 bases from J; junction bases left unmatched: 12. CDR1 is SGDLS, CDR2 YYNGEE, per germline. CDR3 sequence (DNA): TGTGCCAGCAGCGGACAAACAGGGGGCGGTGGGGACACTGAAGCTTTCTTT. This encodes CASSGQTGGGGDTEAFF.

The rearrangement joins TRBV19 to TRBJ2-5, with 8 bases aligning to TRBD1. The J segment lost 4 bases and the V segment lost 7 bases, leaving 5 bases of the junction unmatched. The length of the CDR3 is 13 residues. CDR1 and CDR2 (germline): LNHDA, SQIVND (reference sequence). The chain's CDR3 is CASMDRVGETQYF. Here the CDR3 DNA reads TGTGCCAGTATGGACAGGGTTGGAGAGACCCAGTACTTC.

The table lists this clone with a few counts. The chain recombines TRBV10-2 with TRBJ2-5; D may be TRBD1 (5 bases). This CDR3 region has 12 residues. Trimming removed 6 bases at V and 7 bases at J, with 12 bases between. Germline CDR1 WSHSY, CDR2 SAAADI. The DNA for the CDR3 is TGCGCCAGCAGCGCTGACAGCCGGACCCAGTACTTC. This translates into CASSADSRTQYF.

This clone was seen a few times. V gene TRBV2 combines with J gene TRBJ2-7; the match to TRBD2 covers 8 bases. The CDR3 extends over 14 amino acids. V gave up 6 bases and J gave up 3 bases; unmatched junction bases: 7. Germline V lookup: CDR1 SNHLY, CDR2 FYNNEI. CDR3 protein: CASSPGGDNYEQYF. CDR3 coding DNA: TGTGCCAGCAGCCCGGGAGGGGACAACTACGAGCAGTACTTC.

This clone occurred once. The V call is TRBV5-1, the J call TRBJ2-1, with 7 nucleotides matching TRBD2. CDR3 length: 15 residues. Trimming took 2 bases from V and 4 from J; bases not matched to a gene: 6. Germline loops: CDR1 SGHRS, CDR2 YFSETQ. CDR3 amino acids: CASSFPAREYNEQFF. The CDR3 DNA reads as TGCGCCAGCAGCTTTCCCGCGCGGGAGTACAATGAGCAGTTCTTC.

The CDR3: CASSLRGRDRTYEQYF. In DNA form, the CDR3 reads TGTGCCAGCAGTTTAAGGGGCCGGGACAGAACCTACGAGCAGTACTTC. This chain uses TRBV28 with TRBJ2-7; 7 bases are a match to TRBD1. Germline V gene sequence: CDR1 MDHEN, CDR2 SYDVKM. With V trimmed by 2 bases and J by 2 bases, 9 bases remained unmatched. The CDR3 contains 16 residues.

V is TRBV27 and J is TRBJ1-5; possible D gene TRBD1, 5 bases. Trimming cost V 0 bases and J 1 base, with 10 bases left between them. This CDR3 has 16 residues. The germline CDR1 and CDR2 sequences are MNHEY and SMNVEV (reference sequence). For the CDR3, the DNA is TGTGCCAGCAGTTTATCGGCAGGGTTGAGCAATCAGCCCCAGCATTTT. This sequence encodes CASSLSAGLSNQPQHF.

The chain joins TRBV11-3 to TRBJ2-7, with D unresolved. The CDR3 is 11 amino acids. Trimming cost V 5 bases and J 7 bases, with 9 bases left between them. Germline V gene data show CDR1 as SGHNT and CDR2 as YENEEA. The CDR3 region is CASSRNGEQYF. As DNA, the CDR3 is TGTGCCAGCAGCAGAAACGGGGAGCAGTACTTC.

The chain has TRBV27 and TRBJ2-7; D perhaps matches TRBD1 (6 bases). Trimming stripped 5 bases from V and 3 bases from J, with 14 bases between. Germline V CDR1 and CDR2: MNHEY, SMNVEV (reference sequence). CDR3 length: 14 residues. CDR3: CASSTPRDNYEQYF. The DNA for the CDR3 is TGTGCCAGCAGTACCCCCCGGGACAACTACGAGCAGTACTTC.

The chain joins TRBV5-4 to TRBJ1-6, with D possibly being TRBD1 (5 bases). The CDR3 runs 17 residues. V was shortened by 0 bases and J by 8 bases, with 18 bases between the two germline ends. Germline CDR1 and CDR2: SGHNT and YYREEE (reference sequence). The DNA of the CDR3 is TGTGCCAGCAGCTTGGAGGTCGCAGGGAAAGAAGATTCACCCCTCCACTTT. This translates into CASSLEVAGKEDSPLHF.

This chain's CDR3 is CASKGRAPTDTQYF. The CDR3 bases are TGTGCCAGCAAGGGCAGGGCCCCCACAGATACGCAGTATTTT. The rearrangement joins TRBV28 to TRBJ2-3, with TRBD1 as a possible D gene (5 bases). CDR1 and CDR2 from the germline V gene are MDHEN and SYDVKM. The CDR3 is 14 amino acids. The V gene lost 7 bases and the J gene lost 2 bases, with 13 bases spanning the gap. Based on the CDR3 plus reference TRBV28 and TRBJ2-3, the full variable domain is DVKVTQSSRYLVKRTGEKVFLECVQDMDHENMFWYRQDPGLGLRLIYFSYDVKMKEKGDIPEGYSVSREKKERFSLILESASTNQTSMYLCASKGRAPTDTQYFGPGTRLTVL.

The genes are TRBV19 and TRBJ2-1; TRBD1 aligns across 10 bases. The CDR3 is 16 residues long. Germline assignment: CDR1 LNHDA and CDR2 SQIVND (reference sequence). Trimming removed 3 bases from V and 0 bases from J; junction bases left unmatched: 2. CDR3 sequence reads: CASSMGQGFSYNEQFF. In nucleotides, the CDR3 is TGTGCCAGTAGTATGGGACAGGGGTTCTCCTACAATGAGCAGTTCTTC.

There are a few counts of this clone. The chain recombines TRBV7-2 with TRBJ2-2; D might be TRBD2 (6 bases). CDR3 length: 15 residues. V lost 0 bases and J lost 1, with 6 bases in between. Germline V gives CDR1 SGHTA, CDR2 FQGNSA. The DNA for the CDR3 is TGTGCCAGCAGCTTAGCGGGGGGGAACACCGGGGAGCTGTTTTTT. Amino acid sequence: CASSLAGGNTGELFF.

CDR3 protein: CASSHGLAGGRDTQYF. The DNA of the CDR3 is TGTGCCAGCAGCCACGGACTAGCGGGGGGGAGAGATACGCAGTATTTT. V and J are TRBV28 and TRBJ2-3, with 15 bases fitting TRBD2. CDR1 and CDR2 from the germline V gene are MDHEN and SYDVKM. J was trimmed by 5 bases and V by 6 bases; bases with no gene match: 6. The CDR3 extends over 16 amino acids.

CDR3 region: CASSQSSSGKSTGELFF. CDR3 DNA sequence: TGTGCCAGCAGCCAATCTTCGTCAGGGAAGAGCACCGGGGAGCTGTTTTTT. This chain connects TRBV14 to TRBJ2-2, with D perhaps TRBD1 (5 bases). The CDR3 spans 17 residues. The V end was cut by 2 bases, the J end by 4 bases, with 17 bases between. The germline V gene encodes CDR1 SGHDN and CDR2 FVKESK.

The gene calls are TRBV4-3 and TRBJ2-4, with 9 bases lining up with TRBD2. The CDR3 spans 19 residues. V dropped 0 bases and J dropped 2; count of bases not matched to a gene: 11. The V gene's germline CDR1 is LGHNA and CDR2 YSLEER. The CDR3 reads CASSQEVAGASETKNIQYF. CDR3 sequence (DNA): TGCGCCAGCAGCCAAGAGGTAGCGGGGGCCTCGGAGACCAAAAACATTCAGTACTTC.

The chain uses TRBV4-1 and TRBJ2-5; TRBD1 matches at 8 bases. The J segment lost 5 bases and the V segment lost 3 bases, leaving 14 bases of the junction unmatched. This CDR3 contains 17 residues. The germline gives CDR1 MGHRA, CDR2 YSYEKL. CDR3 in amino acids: CASSHPDRGLMRETQYF. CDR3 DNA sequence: TGCGCCAGCAGCCATCCTGACAGGGGCTTAATGAGGGAGACCCAGTACTTC.

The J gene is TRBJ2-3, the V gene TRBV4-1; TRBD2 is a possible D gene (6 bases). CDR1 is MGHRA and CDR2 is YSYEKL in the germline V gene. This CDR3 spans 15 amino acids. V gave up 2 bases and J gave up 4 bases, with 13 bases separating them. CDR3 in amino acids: CASSQLAGLPDTQYF. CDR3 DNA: TGCGCCAGCAGCCAACTTGCGGGACTTCCAGATACGCAGTATTTT.

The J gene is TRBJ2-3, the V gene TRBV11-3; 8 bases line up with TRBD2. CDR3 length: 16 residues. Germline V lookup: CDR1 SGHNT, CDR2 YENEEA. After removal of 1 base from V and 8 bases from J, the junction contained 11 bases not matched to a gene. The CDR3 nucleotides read TGTGCCAGCAGCTTAGTAGTCGGGGGGGACGTGGGTACGCAGTATTTT. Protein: CASSLVVGGDVGTQYF.

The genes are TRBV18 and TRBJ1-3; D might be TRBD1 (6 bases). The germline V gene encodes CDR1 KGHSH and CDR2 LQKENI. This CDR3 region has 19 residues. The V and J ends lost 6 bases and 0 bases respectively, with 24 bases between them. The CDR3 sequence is CASSPDTGLKLSSGNTIYF. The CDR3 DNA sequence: TGTGCCAGCTCCCCCGATACAGGGTTGAAACTATCCTCTGGAAACACCATATATTTT.

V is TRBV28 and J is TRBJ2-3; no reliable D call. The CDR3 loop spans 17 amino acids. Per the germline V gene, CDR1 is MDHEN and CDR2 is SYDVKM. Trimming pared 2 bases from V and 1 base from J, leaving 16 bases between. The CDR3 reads CASSLSGSPSRTDTQYF. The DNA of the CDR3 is TGTGCCAGCAGTTTAAGTGGCTCCCCGTCCCGCACAGATACGCAGTATTTT.